Detailed here is one TCR beta chain. The germline V and J ends were trimmed by 3 bases and 8 bases, with 10 bases remaining between them. The CDR3 is 13 residues long. This record comes from a study of blood T cell repertoires in COVID-19. Assay: immunoSEQ multiplex PCR; the TCRdb copy retains only in-frame clones and omits some. Of about 130,000 clones listed, around 83% are singletons. Sequencing was done on a sample of peripheral blood. The chain joins TRBV12-3 or TRBV12-4 to TRBJ1-4, with D possibly being TRBD1 (5 bases). This clonotype was sampled from a woman aged 80 or over with COVID-19, enrolled during active disease. CDR3 protein: CASSFLGGEKLFF. DNA of the CDR3: TGTGCCAGCAGTTTTCTGGGGGGAGAAAAACTGTTTTTT.